These 24 T cell receptor beta chains were all obtained from the same sample, sequenced in a study of cytomegalovirus exposure and HLA in healthy donors. The PCR used 60 Vbeta and 13 Jbeta primers. Sequencing used immunoSEQ multiplex PCR; TCRdb keeps in-frame clones, though not all of them. The sample includes about 90,000 clones, 70% seen only once; the top ten take about 14%. The sequenced sample was PBMCs. The receptors shown here come from a woman aged 50 to 60 in good health and CMV-seropositive.

This clone appeared once. This rearrangement joins TRBV5-5 to TRBJ1-2; the D gene is possibly TRBD1 (5 bases). Trimming removed 0 bases from V and 5 bases from J, with 17 bases in between. The CDR3 is made up of 16 amino acids. The germline V gene encodes CDR1 SGHKS and CDR2 YYEKEE (reference sequence). The CDR3 bases are TGTGCCAGCAGCTTGGTCGACAGTAGGCCTACTTATGGCTACACCTTC. Residues: CASSLVDSRPTYGYTF.

CDR3: CASSWMTGLETQYF. The CDR3 DNA follows: TGCGCCAGCAGCTGGATGACAGGGCTTGAGACCCAGTACTTC. V usage is TRBV5-1 and J usage is TRBJ2-5; 7 bases fit TRBD1. V trimming: 3 bases; J trimming: 5 bases; junction bases outside the gene matches: 7. The CDR3 is 14 amino acids. Looked up from germline, CDR1 is SGHRS and CDR2 is YFSETQ.

The chain employs TRBV13 and TRBJ2-7; D gene ambiguous. CDR1 is PRHDT and CDR2 is FYEKMQ in the germline V gene (reference sequence). V was trimmed by 2 bases and J by 4 bases, leaving 3 bases between them. The CDR3 is made up of 11 amino acids. CDR3 nucleotides: TGTGCCAGCAGCTTACAGTACGAGCAGTACTTC. It is translated as CASSLQYEQYF. Supplemented by reference TRBV13 and TRBJ2-7, the full variable domain reads AAGVIQSPRHLIKEKRETATLKCYPIPRHDTVYWYQQGPGQDPQFLISFYEKMQSDKGSIPDRFSAQQFSDYHSELNMSSLELGDSALYFCASSLQYEQYFGPGTRLTVT.

V usage is TRBV27 and J usage is TRBJ1-6; D remains ambiguous. Trimming left V 0 bases short and J 5 bases short, with 11 bases between. Looked up from germline, CDR1 is MNHEY and CDR2 is SMNVEV (reference sequence). The CDR3 covers 16 residues. The CDR3 nucleotides are TGTGCCAGCAGTTTATCTGGCAGGAACGATAATTCACCCCTCCACTTT. It yields the protein CASSLSGRNDNSPLHF.

This clone was observed a handful of times. The chain employs TRBV2 and TRBJ1-2; 12 bases map to TRBD1. CDR1 and CDR2 from the germline V gene are SNHLY and FYNNEI. V was pared by 6 bases and J by 4 bases, with 3 bases of the junction left unmatched. The length of the CDR3 is 14 residues. This CDR3 is CASRRDRGPYGYTF. The CDR3 nucleotides are TGTGCCAGCAGACGGGACAGGGGGCCCTATGGCTACACCTTC.

V and J are TRBV7-9 and TRBJ2-2; 15 bases agree with TRBD2. Losses at the gene ends were 10 bases for V and 2 bases for J; bases not matched to a gene: 14. Germline CDR1 is SEHNR and CDR2 is FQNEAQ (reference sequence). The CDR3 consists of 19 residues. CDR3: CATPARGLAGGSNTGELFF. Written as DNA, the CDR3 is TGTGCCACCCCCGCGAGGGGACTAGCGGGGGGATCAAACACCGGGGAGCTGTTTTTT.

The chain employs TRBV10-3 and TRBJ2-1, with 12 bases that match TRBD2. Germline V gives CDR1 ENHRY, CDR2 SYGVKD. CDR3 length equals 18 residues. Losses at the gene ends were 2 bases for V and 5 bases for J; bases not matched to a gene: 10. The CDR3 loop is CAISEVTSGSLLHNEQFF. CDR3 coding DNA: TGTGCCATCAGTGAGGTGACTAGCGGGAGCCTCCTCCACAATGAGCAGTTCTTC.

The rearrangement joins TRBV10-3 to TRBJ1-1, with TRBD1 identical over 7 bases. This CDR3 comprises 16 residues. Germline trimming cut 4 bases from V and 4 bases from J; bases unmatched to any gene: 12. Germline values: CDR1 ENHRY, CDR2 SYGVKD. Written as DNA, the CDR3 is TGTGCCATCAGTGTAGGACAGGTGCCCTCTGGCACTGAAGCTTTCTTT. Translated, it gives CAISVGQVPSGTEAFF.

The chain couples TRBV9 to TRBJ2-3, with D perhaps matching TRBD2 (5 bases). Germline V gene data show CDR1 as SGDLS and CDR2 as YYNGEE. Trimming removed 4 bases at V and 0 bases at J, with 9 bases between. This CDR3 comprises 14 residues. CDR3 sequence reads: CASSPGGSTDTQYF. The CDR3 DNA reads as TGTGCCAGCAGCCCTGGCGGGAGCACAGATACGCAGTATTTT.

V and J are TRBV19 and TRBJ2-7; a weak D match, TRBD1 (5 bases). This CDR3 has 17 amino acids. The germline V and J ends were trimmed by 5 bases and 2 bases, with 22 bases remaining between them. The V gene's germline CDR1 is LNHDA and CDR2 SQIVND (reference sequence). The CDR3 protein is CASSQADLGVSTYEQYF. In DNA, the CDR3 is TGTGCCAGTAGTCAAGCCGACTTAGGGGTCTCCACCTACGAGCAGTACTTC.

DNA of the CDR3: TGTGCCAGCAGGCCGACAGGGGTGAACACCGGGGAGCTGTTTTTT. Its protein is CASRPTGVNTGELFF. The V call is TRBV6-1, the J call TRBJ2-2; 8 bases match TRBD1. CDR3 length: 15 residues. Germline trimming cut 6 bases from V and 1 base from J; bases unmatched to any gene: 4. CDR1 and CDR2 (germline): MNHNS, SASEGT.

V gene TRBV5-1 combines with J gene TRBJ2-7; 12 bases map to TRBD2. Trimming took 0 bases from V and 5 from J; bases not matched to a gene: 6. There are 16 residues in the CDR3. Looked up from germline, CDR1 is SGHRS and CDR2 is YFSETQ. The CDR3 reads CASSLAELAGGNEQYF. The CDR3 DNA reads as TGCGCCAGCAGCTTGGCCGAACTAGCGGGAGGAAACGAGCAGTACTTC.

The chain recombines TRBV15 with TRBJ1-5; unclear D gene. The V gene's germline CDR1 is LNHNV and CDR2 YYDKDF (reference sequence). This CDR3 region has 17 residues. The germline V and J ends were trimmed by 5 bases and 2 bases, with 19 bases remaining between them. In DNA, the CDR3 is TGTGCCACCAGCCCAGAGGCCCAGACCCATGGCAATCAGCCCCAGCATTTT. This codes for CATSPEAQTHGNQPQHF.

J is TRBJ2-2 and V is TRBV27; the match to TRBD2 covers 13 bases. This CDR3 has 19 amino acids. Losses at the gene ends were 3 bases for V and 7 bases for J; bases not matched to a gene: 14. Germline loops: CDR1 MNHEY, CDR2 SMNVEV (reference sequence). The CDR3 sequence is CASSFLPGLAGKKGGELFF. In DNA, the CDR3 is TGTGCCAGCAGTTTTCTACCGGGACTAGCGGGAAAGAAGGGCGGGGAGCTGTTTTTT.

The gene calls are TRBV10-2 and TRBJ2-7, with D tentatively TRBD1 (5 bases). Germline loops: CDR1 WSHSY, CDR2 SAAADI. The CDR3 sequence is 13 residues long. V dropped 7 bases and J dropped 1 base, with 11 bases sitting between them. The CDR3 coding sequence is TGCGCCAGCACCTTAAGACAGTCCTACGAGCAGTACTTC. It is translated as CASTLRQSYEQYF.

The chain is built from TRBV6-1 and TRBJ1-6; 10 nucleotides line up with TRBD1. The CDR3 loop spans 14 amino acids. Germline V gene data show CDR1 as MNHNS and CDR2 as SASEGT. J gave up 7 bases and V 7 bases, and 4 bases lay outside the gene matches. As DNA, the CDR3 is TGTGCCAGCACTGACAGGGGGCGAAATTCACCCCTCCACTTT. It yields the protein CASTDRGRNSPLHF.

This clone was seen more than once but under ten times. The rearrangement links TRBV11-3 to TRBJ2-1, with 10 bases aligning to TRBD1. V lost 5 bases to trimming and J lost 7 bases; unmatched junction nucleotides: 17. The CDR3 extends over 18 amino acids. Germline CDR1 reads SGHNT; CDR2 reads YENEEA. CDR3 sequence reads: CASSPGQGSRSGPNEQFF. CDR3 DNA sequence: TGTGCCAGCAGCCCGGGACAGGGGAGTCGTAGCGGACCTAATGAGCAGTTCTTC.

The chain carries TRBV28 and TRBJ1-2; 9 bases fit TRBD1. The CDR3 totals 15 residues. In germline, CDR1 is MDHEN, CDR2 SYDVKM. Unmatched junction bases numbered 12, after V lost 5 bases and J lost 8 bases. CDR3 region: CASSGTGQGDYGYTF. In DNA form, the CDR3 reads TGTGCCAGCAGTGGCACGGGACAGGGCGATTACGGCTACACCTTC.

V is TRBV28 and J is TRBJ2-5; D is uncertain. The germline V gene has CDR1 MDHEN and CDR2 SYDVKM. The CDR3 runs to 12 residues. The V end lost 6 bases, the J end lost 4 bases, and 9 bases lay between the germline ends. This CDR3 is CASSFLVETQYF. Here the CDR3 DNA reads TGTGCCAGCAGCTTCTTAGTAGAGACCCAGTACTTC.

As concerns this clone: At one of its ends the junction is not consistent with the germline gene, which may arise from a read error. The chain uses TRBV7-9 and TRBJ2-1; 15 bases align to TRBD2. Germline loops: CDR1 SEHNR, CDR2 FQNEAQ (reference sequence). CDR3 length: 19 amino acids. Written as DNA, the CDR3 is TGTTCCAGCAGCTCCAGACCTCCGGGACTAGCGGGAGGTACGAATGAGCAGTTCTTC. Its protein is CSSSSRPPGLAGGTNEQFF.

Comments on this clone: The same CDR3 also results from other DNA sequences found in this sample. The rearrangement joins TRBV9 to TRBJ1-2; no clear D. The CDR3 spans 13 residues. Trimming stripped 0 bases from V and 2 bases from J, with 5 bases between. Germline V gene data show CDR1 as SGDLS and CDR2 as YYNGEE. The DNA for the CDR3 is TGTGCCAGCAGCGTAGTCGAGAACTATGGCTACACCTTC. Encoded protein: CASSVVENYGYTF.

J is TRBJ1-2 and V is TRBV6-4; no clear D gene. The CDR3 loop spans 14 amino acids. Trimming left V 4 bases short and J 8 bases short, with 17 bases between. Per the germline V gene, CDR1 is MRHNA and CDR2 is SNTAGT. The CDR3 spells CASSVMPGDRGYTF. The CDR3 DNA is TGTGCCAGCAGTGTGATGCCGGGTGATCGGGGCTACACCTTC.

The chain carries TRBV19 and TRBJ1-3, with D unclear. The CDR3 totals 15 residues. V lost 4 bases to trimming and J lost 0 bases, with 10 bases between them. In germline, CDR1 is LNHDA, CDR2 SQIVND (reference sequence). CDR3 sequence (DNA): TGTGCCAGTAGTACCACTCAGGACTCTGGAAACACCATATATTTT. Its translation is CASSTTQDSGNTIYF.

The DNA of the CDR3 is TGTGCCAGCAGCTTAATGGGACTAGCGTCTTACAATGAGCAGTTCTTC. This codes for CASSLMGLASYNEQFF. The gene calls are TRBV7-9 and TRBJ2-1, with TRBD2 identical over 10 bases. CDR3 length equals 16 residues. After removal of 2 bases from V and 4 bases from J, the junction contained 5 bases not matched to a gene. CDR1 SEHNR and CDR2 FQNEAQ come from the germline V gene (reference sequence).